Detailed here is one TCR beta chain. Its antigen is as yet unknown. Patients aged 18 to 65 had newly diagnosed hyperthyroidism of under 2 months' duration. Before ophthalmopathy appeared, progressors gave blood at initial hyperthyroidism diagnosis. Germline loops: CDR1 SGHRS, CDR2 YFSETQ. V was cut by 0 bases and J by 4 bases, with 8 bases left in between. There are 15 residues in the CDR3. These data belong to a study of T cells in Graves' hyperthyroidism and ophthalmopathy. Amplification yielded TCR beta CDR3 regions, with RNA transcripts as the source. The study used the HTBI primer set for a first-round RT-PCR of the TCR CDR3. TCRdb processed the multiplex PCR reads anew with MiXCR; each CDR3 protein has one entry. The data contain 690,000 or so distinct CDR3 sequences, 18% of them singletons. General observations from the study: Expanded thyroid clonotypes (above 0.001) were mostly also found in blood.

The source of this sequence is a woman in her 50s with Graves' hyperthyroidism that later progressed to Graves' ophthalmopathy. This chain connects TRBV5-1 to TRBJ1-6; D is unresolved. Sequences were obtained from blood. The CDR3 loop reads CASSLEWQYNSPLHF. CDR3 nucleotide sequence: TGCGCCAGCAGCTTGGAGTGGCAGTATAATTCACCCCTCCACTTT.